Below, 13 T cell receptor beta chains from the same sample are listed, as sequenced in a study of regulatory T cells in long-lasting Graves disease. Construction of TCR beta libraries relied on iRepertoire HTBI primers and on Arm-PCR targeting CDR3 regions. TCRdb reanalysed the multiplex PCR reads using MiXCR and keeps one entry per CDR3 protein. This table holds about 210,000 distinct CDR3 sequences, approximately 18% found once. Specified time point: newly diagnosed GD, antithyroid drugs for less than 3 months. PBMC RNA served as the TCR library source. These data were also filed under a second study, of T cells in Graves' hyperthyroidism and ophthalmopathy.

Source: peripheral blood mononuclear cells (PBMCs), taken at new diagnosis, from a patient treated with antithyroid drugs. The origin of the receptors is a woman younger than 45 with Graves disease.

This clonotype was observed many times. The V gene is TRBV12-3 or TRBV12-4, the J gene TRBJ2-3; 10 positions agree with TRBD2. Losses at the gene ends were 5 bases for V and 4 bases for J; bases not matched to a gene: 15. This CDR3 contains 18 residues. In nucleotides, the CDR3 is TGTGCCAGCAGTCTAATGGGAACAGCGGGAGGGCCAGCAGATACGCAGTATTTT. Residues: CASSLMGTAGGPADTQYF.

This clonotype was seen many times. The CDR3 sequence: CSMDPRDRDGYGYTF. Written as DNA, the CDR3 is TGCAGTATGGATCCTAGGGACAGGGACGGCTATGGCTACACCTTC. The chain is built from TRBV20-1 and TRBJ1-2; TRBD1 aligns across 9 bases. The J segment lost 4 bases and the V segment lost 8 bases, leaving 14 bases of the junction unmatched. The CDR3 has 15 residues. Germline values: CDR1 DFQATT, CDR2 SNEGSKA (reference sequence).

This chain connects TRBV5-1 to TRBJ2-1; 10 bases map to TRBD1. Germline CDR1 and CDR2: SGHRS and YFSETQ. Losses at the gene ends were 4 bases for V and 11 bases for J; bases not matched to a gene: 9. This CDR3 is built from 14 residues. The CDR3 nucleotides read TGCGCCAGCAGCATCGGACAGGGGGTGGTTCAGCAGTTCTTC. Protein product: CASSIGQGVVQQFF.

This clonotype has at least ten counts. Written as DNA, the CDR3 is TGCGCCAGCAGTGCCCCGGGACAGGGCCACTACGAGCAGTACTTC. Protein product: CASSAPGQGHYEQYF. The chain has TRBV10-2 and TRBJ2-7, with 9 bases that match TRBD1. Germline V gene data show CDR1 as WSHSY and CDR2 as SAAADI. The CDR3 is made up of 15 amino acids. Trimming removed 4 bases from V and 3 bases from J; junction bases left unmatched: 7.

This clonotype was counted ten times or more. The chain couples TRBV6-5 to TRBJ1-4; 7 bases agree with TRBD1. CDR3 size: 16 residues. V shed 0 bases and J 2 bases; nucleotides not matched to a gene: 3. Germline CDR1 MNHEY, CDR2 SVGAGI. CDR3 nucleotides: TGTGCCAGCAGTTACTCACAGGGGCGTACTAATGAAAAACTGTTTTTT. This sequence encodes CASSYSQGRTNEKLFF.

This clonotype was recorded many times. The chain recombines TRBV12-3 or TRBV12-4 with TRBJ2-1, with 9 bases lining up with TRBD2. The CDR3 totals 15 residues. After removal of 4 bases from V and 7 bases from J, the junction contained 8 bases not matched to a gene. The CDR3 protein is CASSSGGGARNEQFF. CDR3 in DNA: TGTGCCAGCAGTTCCGGCGGGGGGGCCCGGAATGAGCAGTTCTTC.

Ten or more counts support this clonotype. This chain uses TRBV5-5 with TRBJ2-5; D is tentatively TRBD1 or TRBD2 (5 bases each). CDR1 is SGHKS, CDR2 YYEKEE, per germline (reference sequence). Trimming shortened V by 0 bases and J by 1 base, and 10 bases separated the two germline ends. The CDR3 has 15 amino acids. CDR3: CASSLGLGRQETQYF. The CDR3 DNA reads TGTGCCAGCAGCTTGGGGTTGGGACGCCAAGAGACCCAGTACTTC.

There are many counts of this clonotype. This sequence joins TRBV2 and TRBJ1-2; unclear D gene. The CDR3 spans 12 residues. From germline, CDR1 is SNHLY and CDR2 FYNNEI. V dropped 5 bases and J dropped 4 bases, with 8 bases sitting between them. CDR3 region: CASSNLPYGYTF. In nucleotides, the CDR3 is TGTGCCAGCAGTAATCTACCCTATGGCTACACCTTC.

The rearrangement links TRBV20-1 to TRBJ1-4; possibly TRBD1 for D (6 bases). Germline loops: CDR1 DFQATT, CDR2 SNEGSKA (reference sequence). The CDR3 length is 15 residues. The V and J ends lost 0 bases and 4 bases respectively, with 12 bases between them. The CDR3, as DNA: TGCAGTGCTAGAGATACAGGGAGGAGTAATGAAAAACTGTTTTTT. Translated: CSARDTGRSNEKLFF.

This clonotype was detected only a few times. A single base separates this from a much larger clone, so it may be a read error. The chain uses TRBV20-1 and TRBJ1-1; perhaps TRBD1 as D (6 bases). Germline CDR1 reads DFQATT; CDR2 reads SNEGSKA (reference sequence). The CDR3 is 15 amino acids. The CDR3 protein is CTAHGTLRMNTEAFF. The CDR3 bases are TGCACTGCTCACGGGACACTCAGGATGAACACTGAAGCTTTCTTT.

This clonotype was counted many times. The chain employs TRBV5-1 and TRBJ2-1, with D tentatively TRBD1 or TRBD2 (5 bases each). Trimming pared 5 bases from V and 5 bases from J, leaving 14 bases between. The CDR3 loop spans 14 amino acids. Germline V lookup: CDR1 SGHRS, CDR2 YFSETQ. The chain's CDR3 is CASRPGPADNEQFF. The CDR3 DNA reads TGCGCCAGCAGACCGGGACCCGCCGACAATGAGCAGTTCTTC. The full variable domain, completed using reference TRBV5-1 and TRBJ2-1, is KAGVTQTPRYLIKTRGQQVTLSCSPISGHRSVSWYQQTPGQGLQFLFEYFSETQRNKGNFPGRFSGRQFSNSRSEMNVSTLELGDSALYLCASRPGPADNEQFFGPGTRLTVL.

The rearrangement uses TRBV18 and TRBJ1-3; 7 bases map to TRBD1. After removal of 3 bases from V and 2 bases from J, the junction contained 7 bases not matched to a gene. CDR3 size: 16 residues. In germline, CDR1 is KGHSH, CDR2 LQKENI. The CDR3 sequence is CASSPGQVGPGNTIYF. CDR3 nucleotides: TGTGCCAGCTCACCCGGACAGGTGGGACCTGGAAACACCATATATTTT. Using reference TRBV18 and TRBJ1-3 for the parts outside the CDR3, the full variable domain is NAGVMQNPRHLVRRRGQEARLRCSPMKGHSHVYWYRQLPEEGLKFMVYLQKENIIDESGMPKERFSAEFPKEGPSILRIQQVVRGDSAAYFCASSPGQVGPGNTIYFGEGSWLTVV.

This clonotype showed up many times. The CDR3 protein is CAISEREETQYF. CDR3 bases: TGTGCCATCAGTGAAAGGGAAGAGACCCAGTACTTC. The chain has TRBV10-3 and TRBJ2-5; no definite D call. The germline gives CDR1 ENHRY, CDR2 SYGVKD. The CDR3 has 12 residues. V was shortened by 3 bases and J by 3 bases, with 5 bases between the two germline ends.